The 5 T cell receptor beta chains given below trace back to one sample, sequenced in a study of T cell repertoires in cytomegalovirus infection. The antigens of these receptors remain unknown. In TCRdb, the reads were re-called with MiXCR into one record per CDR3 protein. This table has about 52,000 distinct CDR3 sequences, 15% to 20% appearing once. The source material was CD8+ T cells from cultured PBMCs, sampled from culture after CMV antigen stimulation. The receptors derive from a human donor in good health (CMV status not recorded). Some clones in this sample may be carry-over from other donors' samples.

The chain recombines TRBV5-6 with TRBJ2-3; the D is unclear. With 2 bases removed from V and 0 bases from J, the gap between germline ends came to 16 bases. The CDR3 totals 17 residues. CDR1 SGHDT and CDR2 YYEEEE come from the germline V gene. The CDR3 DNA is TGTGCCAGCAGCTTACCCGAGAAGCGAATAAGCACAGATACGCAGTATTTT. It yields the protein CASSLPEKRISTDTQYF.

The chain links TRBV28 to TRBJ2-3, with TRBD2 matching 9 bases. CDR3 length: 18 amino acids. Germline CDR1 reads MDHEN; CDR2 reads SYDVKM. V was pared by 6 bases and J by 1 base, with 14 bases of the junction left unmatched. Here the CDR3 DNA reads TGTGCCAGCAGCCCGCGGGGGGGTTGGGGCGGGGGCACAGATACGCAGTATTTT. It is translated as CASSPRGGWGGGTDTQYF.

The chain has TRBV12-3 or TRBV12-4 and TRBJ2-3, with 12 bases aligning to TRBD2. This CDR3 comprises 16 residues. V shed 3 bases, J shed 6 bases, and the junction held 7 bases outside the gene matches. The CDR3 bases are TGTGCCAGCAGTTTCCCTAGCGGGGGGGCGAGGGATACGCAGTATTTT. It specifies CASSFPSGGARDTQYF.

The V gene is TRBV7-1, the J gene TRBJ2-3; no firm D call. TRBV7-1 has ORF status, its function being uncertain. V dropped 3 bases and J dropped 4 bases, with 8 bases sitting between them. The CDR3 consists of 13 residues. For the CDR3, the DNA is TGTGCCAGCAGCTCCCTGTCGTCAGATACGCAGTATTTT. Protein product: CASSSLSSDTQYF.

The chain combines TRBV4-1 with TRBJ2-1; 9 bases line up with TRBD1. In germline, CDR1 is MGHRA, CDR2 YSYEKL. The V segment lost 1 base and the J segment 5 bases; nucleotides outside the gene matches: 0. The CDR3 has 14 residues. For the CDR3, the DNA is TGCGCCAGCAGCCAAGGACAGGGGGACAATGAGCAGTTCTTC. Amino acid sequence: CASSQGQGDNEQFF.